The entry below describes one T cell receptor (beta chain). V was trimmed by 0 bases and J by 7 bases, leaving 13 bases between them. In germline, CDR1 is SGHKS, CDR2 YYEKEE (reference sequence). The CDR3 is 15 residues long. TCRdb's table, derived via immunoSEQ multiplex PCR, lists solely in-frame clones and lacks some. The sample has some 250,000 clones; over 70% are singletons. The data belong to a study of blood T cell repertoires in COVID-19. The sample comprised peripheral blood. J is TRBJ2-2 and V is TRBV5-5; D is ambiguous. This TCR was sampled from a man of 80 years or more with acute or convalescent COVID-19. This CDR3 is CASSLESLAVGELFF. DNA for the CDR3: TGTGCCAGCAGCTTGGAGAGCCTCGCGGTCGGGGAGCTGTTTTTT.